The 13 T cell receptor beta chains in this list originate from one sample, sequenced in a study of graft-versus-host responses after intestinal transplantation. The data were produced by immunoSEQ multiplex PCR, yet TCRdb's version contains in-frame clones alone and is incomplete. Here the sample spans 20,000 to 30,000 clones, less than 90% being singletons. The material was PBMCs, obtained 28 days after intestinal transplant. These receptors all stem from a human patient who received an intestinal transplant, so some T cells may come from the graft donor.

V is TRBV9 and J is TRBJ2-3; D possibly matches TRBD1 or TRBD2 (5 bases each). The V gene's germline CDR1 is SGDLS and CDR2 YYNGEE. Trimming shortened V by 3 bases and J by 3 bases, and 14 bases separated the two germline ends. The length of the CDR3 is 15 residues. CDR3 sequence: CASSAYGGITDTQYF. The CDR3 DNA sequence: TGTGCCAGCAGCGCATATGGGGGAATTACAGATACGCAGTATTTT.

The J gene is TRBJ2-5, the V gene TRBV27; tentative D call: TRBD1 (5 bases). CDR3 length: 14 amino acids. The V end lost 3 bases, the J end lost 5 bases, and 13 bases lay between the germline ends. The germline V gene has CDR1 MNHEY and CDR2 SMNVEV (reference sequence). CDR3 sequence (DNA): TGTGCCAGCAGTTTTCTTGACAGCGTCGAGACCCAGTACTTC. Translation gives CASSFLDSVETQYF.

This clone was seen a single time. The rearrangement links TRBV6-5 to TRBJ2-5; 11 bases match TRBD1. The CDR3 consists of 14 residues. The germline V gene encodes CDR1 MNHEY and CDR2 SVGAGI. DNA of the CDR3: TGTGCAAGCCGGGACAGGGGGGCCCGAGAGACCCAGTACTTC. As protein: CASRDRGARETQYF.

V and J are TRBV6-5 and TRBJ2-3; 10 bases are shared with TRBD2. The germline V gene encodes CDR1 MNHEY and CDR2 SVGAGI. There are 14 residues in the CDR3. J was trimmed by 14 bases and V by 5 bases; bases with no gene match: 13. The CDR3 spells CASSVTVTSGLWYF. The CDR3 DNA sequence: TGTGCCAGCAGTGTTACCGTGACTAGCGGGTTGTGGTATTTT.

This chain links TRBV30 with TRBJ2-7, with TRBD1 as a possible D gene (5 bases). The V end was cut by 1 base, the J end by 1 base, with 8 bases between. The CDR3 runs to 13 residues. In germline, CDR1 is GTSNPN, CDR2 SVGIG (reference sequence). CDR3 sequence (DNA): TGTGCCTGGAGTGCTGCAGGGTCCTACGAGCAGTACTTC. Protein sequence: CAWSAAGSYEQYF.

As concerns this clone: At one end the junction does not follow the germline gene, possibly because of a read error. The chain couples TRBV5-1 to TRBJ2-6, with D possibly TRBD2 on 6 matching bases. Germline loops: CDR1 SGHRS, CDR2 YFSETQ. This CDR3 spans 17 amino acids. CDR3 sequence reads: CASSLEGVSSGANVLTF. In DNA, the CDR3 is TGCGCCAGCAGTTTGGAGGGAGTAAGCTCTGGGGCCAACGTCCTGACTTTC.

The V and J genes are TRBV27 and TRBJ1-2; D remains ambiguous. V was pared by 0 bases and J by 1 base, with 9 bases between. From germline, CDR1 is MNHEY and CDR2 SMNVEV (reference sequence). The CDR3 is made up of 15 amino acids. The CDR3 nucleotides are TGTGCCAGCAGTTTATCAGTCGGGATTAACTATGGCTACACCTTC. Translation gives CASSLSVGINYGYTF.

This chain links TRBV10-2 with TRBJ2-1; 8 nucleotides match TRBD2. Losses at the gene ends were 2 bases for V and 4 bases for J; bases not matched to a gene: 4. The CDR3 consists of 15 residues. CDR1 and CDR2 (germline): WSHSY, SAAADI. The CDR3 DNA is TGCGCCAGCAGTGAGGAATTAGCGGGGTACAATGAGCAGTTCTTC. It specifies CASSEELAGYNEQFF.

The gene calls are TRBV11-2 and TRBJ1-1; 9 bases agree with TRBD1. The V and J ends lost 4 bases and 11 bases, in that order; junction bases with no gene match: 8. This CDR3 region has 13 residues. Germline V CDR1 and CDR2: SGHAT, FQNNGV. This CDR3 reads CASSYGTGTFAFF. CDR3 in DNA: TGTGCCAGCAGCTATGGGACAGGGACCTTTGCTTTCTTT.

The rearrangement links TRBV6-5 to TRBJ2-1, with 7 bases aligning to TRBD1. From germline, CDR1 is MNHEY and CDR2 SVGAGI. J gave up 3 bases and V 6 bases, and 5 bases lay outside the gene matches. The CDR3 runs 14 residues. CDR3 nucleotides: TGTGCCAGCAGGCGCCGGGACAGCTACAATGAGCAGTTCTTC. This sequence encodes CASRRRDSYNEQFF.

The table lists this clone with a count of one. The V call is TRBV29-1, the J call TRBJ2-7; a possible D gene is TRBD2 (5 bases). There are 15 residues in the CDR3. The V and J ends lost 3 bases and 0 bases respectively, with 15 bases between them. Germline V lookup: CDR1 SQVTM, CDR2 ANQGSEA. The CDR3 bases are TGCAGCGTTGAGGACCCCGGACTGAGCTCCTACGAGCAGTACTTC. This translates into CSVEDPGLSSYEQYF.

The rearrangement joins TRBV5-4 to TRBJ2-7, with 8 positions matching TRBD1. The junction had 1 base not matched to a gene; V was cut back by 0 bases and J by 2 bases. Germline V gives CDR1 SGHNT, CDR2 YYREEE (reference sequence). This CDR3 is built from 14 residues. Written as DNA, the CDR3 is TGTGCCAGCAGCTTGGGGACAGGGACCTACGAGCAGTACTTC. This translates into CASSLGTGTYEQYF.

V gene TRBV4-1 combines with J gene TRBJ2-7; D possibly corresponds to TRBD1 (6 bases). This CDR3 is 15 amino acids long. Trimming removed 2 bases from V and 2 bases from J, with 13 bases in between. CDR1 and CDR2 from the germline V gene are MGHRA and YSYEKL. The CDR3 DNA reads TGCGCCAGCAGCCAATTGACAGGAGGACCCTACGAGCAGTACTTC. Translated, it gives CASSQLTGGPYEQYF.